This is a list of T cell receptor beta chains from one sample in a study of cytomegalovirus exposure and HLA in healthy donors. Measured with immunoSEQ multiplex PCR; TCRdb has only the in-frame clones, and not every one. The repertoire includes around 200,000 clones, roughly 84% of them detected once, and 1.4% sits in the top ten. Sequenced sample: PBMCs. These receptors came from a girl aged 10-17 years in good health and CMV-seronegative. Both conserved end residues are part of each CDR3.

CDR3 protein: CSVVTGYSNQPQHF; V gene: TRBV29-1
CDR3 protein: CASSLGLAGETQYF; V gene: TRBV11-2
CDR3 protein: CATQRGAGTGRTGELFF; V gene: TRBV27
CDR3 protein: CSVVQGGGGYTF; V gene: TRBV29-1
CDR3 protein: CASSLKMKGPEESQHF; V gene: TRBV7-3
CDR3 protein: CASSQRMGREGYTF; V gene: TRBV14
CDR3 protein: CAWTRNGGYTF; V gene: TRBV30
CDR3 protein: CASSPLPAGDTDTQYF; V gene: TRBV7-9
CDR3 protein: CASSQAGPGSSKTDTQYF; V gene: TRBV4-3
CDR3 protein: CASTTRGNAYEQYF; V gene: TRBV27
CDR3 protein: CASSDRADTGELFF; V gene: TRBV10-1
CDR3 protein: CASSDRAGPIGTQYF; V gene: TRBV25-1
CDR3 protein: CASKASGGTDTQYF; V gene: TRBV27
CDR3 protein: CASGPTGVGITNEKLFF; V gene: TRBV11-2
CDR3 protein: CASSQVDRDDEKLFF; V gene: TRBV4-2
CDR3 protein: CASSVVVGSYNEQFF; V gene: TRBV9
CDR3 protein: CASSLPAGAYLHDSGNTIYF; V gene: TRBV28
CDR3 protein: CASSKMTSPYEQYF; V gene: TRBV19
CDR3 protein: CASSQRTEIPYGYTF; V gene: TRBV4-1
CDR3 protein: CASSQAAGWTNSLYEQYF; V gene: TRBV4-1
CDR3 protein: CASSPGTANTEAFF; V gene: TRBV27
CDR3 protein: CASRRGDYNEQFF; V gene: TRBV2
CDR3 protein: CASSSTAVRWEQYF; V gene: TRBV6-6
CDR3 protein: CASSLGQGARETQYF; V gene: TRBV11-3
CDR3 protein: CASSLGRGTDTQYF; V gene: TRBV11-3
CDR3 protein: CASSQEKRTANYGYTF; V gene: TRBV4-1
CDR3 protein: CASSLAAGSPTEAFF; V gene: TRBV5-1
CDR3 protein: CSVLSPGTTLEAFF; V gene: TRBV29-1
CDR3 protein: CASSIPTSGGLPRYNEQFF; V gene: TRBV5-1
CDR3 protein: CASSLPGGFSYEQYF; V gene: TRBV11-1
CDR3 protein: CASSLNKGGNQPQHF; V gene: TRBV7-9
CDR3 protein: CASSPGDRTPEGYTF; V gene: TRBV6-5
CDR3 protein: CSAILGAEQYF; V gene: TRBV20-1
CDR3 protein: CASSDRGTGVYYGYTF; V gene: TRBV25-1
CDR3 protein: CASSLSEVGGSSYNEQFF; V gene: TRBV5-8
CDR3 protein: CASSQGLTGPGGYTF; V gene: TRBV4-3
CDR3 protein: CASSATGGGNQPQHF; V gene: TRBV6-1
CDR3 protein: CASSLDSTYNEQFF; V gene: TRBV19
CDR3 protein: CASSLDRGEEQYF; V gene: TRBV7-3
CDR3 protein: CASSIALSSYEQYF; V gene: TRBV19
CDR3 protein: CAWSVWRGQAPNYGYTF; V gene: TRBV30
CDR3 protein: CASSLGSGPPYEQYF; V gene: TRBV11-2
CDR3 protein: CAISEDGTGGRGYTF; V gene: TRBV10-3
CDR3 protein: CATSRESRVDTQYF; V gene: TRBV15
CDR3 protein: CASSQGGGYNEQFF; V gene: TRBV9
CDR3 protein: CASSSQGAGNSPLHF; V gene: TRBV7-8
CDR3 protein: CASSQDRSYEQYF; V gene: TRBV4-3
CDR3 protein: CASSTDKPSRQPQHF; V gene: TRBV19
CDR3 protein: CASRVGTSGSGEQFF; V gene: TRBV5-1
CDR3 protein: CASSKSGAVYIYF; V gene: TRBV6-5
CDR3 protein: CASSLALTGPGEQYF; V gene: TRBV7-7
CDR3 protein: CASSHPWTGYNEQFF; V gene: TRBV4-1
CDR3 protein: CASSQGIPSSGNTIYF; V gene: TRBV4-3
CDR3 protein: CASSGTPYEQYF; V gene: TRBV2
CDR3 protein: CASSLEVGWTGNTLKREQYF; V gene: TRBV5-1